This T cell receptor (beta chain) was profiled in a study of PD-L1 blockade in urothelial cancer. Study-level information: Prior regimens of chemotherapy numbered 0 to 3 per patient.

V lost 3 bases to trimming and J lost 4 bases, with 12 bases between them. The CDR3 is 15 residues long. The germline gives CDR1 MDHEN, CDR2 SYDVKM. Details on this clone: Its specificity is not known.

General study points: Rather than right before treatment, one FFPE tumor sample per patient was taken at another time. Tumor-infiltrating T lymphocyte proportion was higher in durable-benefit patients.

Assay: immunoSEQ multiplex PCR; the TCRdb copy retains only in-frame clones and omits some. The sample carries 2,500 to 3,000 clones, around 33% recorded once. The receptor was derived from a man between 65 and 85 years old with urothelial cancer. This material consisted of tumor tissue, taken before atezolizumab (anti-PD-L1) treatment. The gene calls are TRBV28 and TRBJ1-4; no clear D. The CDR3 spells CASSLGYGFNEKLFF. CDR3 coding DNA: TGTGCCAGCAGTTTGGGTTACGGATTTAATGAAAAACTGTTTTTT.